The text below deals with one TCR beta chain. What it binds is unknown. Clones were sequenced by immunoSEQ multiplex PCR, and TCRdb holds only the in-frame ones, with some missing. The data hold about 420,000 clones, with approximately 87% observed a single time. Trimming left V 4 bases short and J 7 bases short, with 13 bases between. The CDR3 contains 13 residues. The germline V gene has CDR1 SEHNR and CDR2 FQNEAQ (reference sequence). This sample was taken from a study of Ad26.COV2.S vaccination and SARS-CoV-2 variants. As for treatment: 15 to 20 received Ad26.COV2.S at low or high dose, single or two shots; about 5 received placebo; per-sample allocation not given. On day 63 after the first injection, vaccine and placebo recipients gave samples. General study findings and limits: Responses of spike-specific T cells (both CD8+ and CD4+) reportedly showed substantial breadth after vaccination.

The sequences come from peripheral blood, collected in a trial of Ad26.COV2.S vaccine versus placebo. The TCR was taken from a person between 18 and 65 years old who received the Ad26.COV2.S COVID-19 vaccine or a placebo. The genes are TRBV7-9 and TRBJ1-1, with D tentatively TRBD1 (5 bases). CDR3: CASSSIEQDEAFF. The CDR3 bases are TGTGCCAGCAGCTCGATTGAACAGGATGAAGCTTTCTTT.